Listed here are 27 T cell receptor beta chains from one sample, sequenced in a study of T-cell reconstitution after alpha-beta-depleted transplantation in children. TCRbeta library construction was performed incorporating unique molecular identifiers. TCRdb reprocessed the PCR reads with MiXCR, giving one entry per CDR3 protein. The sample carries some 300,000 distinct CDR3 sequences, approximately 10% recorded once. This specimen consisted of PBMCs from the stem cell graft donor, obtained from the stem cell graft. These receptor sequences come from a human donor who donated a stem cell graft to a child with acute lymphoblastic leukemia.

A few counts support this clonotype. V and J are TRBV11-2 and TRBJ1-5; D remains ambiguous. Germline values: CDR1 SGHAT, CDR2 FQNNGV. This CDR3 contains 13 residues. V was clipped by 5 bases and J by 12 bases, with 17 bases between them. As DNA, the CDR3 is TGTGCCAGCAGCCCTCTCGGCCAGAGGCTCCAGCATTTT. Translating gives CASSPLGQRLQHF.

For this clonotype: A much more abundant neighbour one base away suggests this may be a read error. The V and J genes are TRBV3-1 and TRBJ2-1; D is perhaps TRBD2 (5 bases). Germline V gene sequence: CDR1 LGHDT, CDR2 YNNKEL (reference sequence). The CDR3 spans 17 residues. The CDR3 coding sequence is TGTGCCAGCACCCAAGATAGGAGCGGAGCAAGGAAAAATGAGCAGTTCTTC. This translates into CASTQDRSGARKNEQFF.

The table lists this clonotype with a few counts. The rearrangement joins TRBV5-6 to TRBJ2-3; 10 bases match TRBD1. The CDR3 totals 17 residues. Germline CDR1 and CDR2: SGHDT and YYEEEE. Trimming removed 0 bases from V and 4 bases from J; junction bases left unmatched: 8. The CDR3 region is CASSLALLGQGPDTQYF. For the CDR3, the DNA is TGTGCCAGCAGCTTGGCACTGTTGGGACAGGGGCCAGATACGCAGTATTTT.

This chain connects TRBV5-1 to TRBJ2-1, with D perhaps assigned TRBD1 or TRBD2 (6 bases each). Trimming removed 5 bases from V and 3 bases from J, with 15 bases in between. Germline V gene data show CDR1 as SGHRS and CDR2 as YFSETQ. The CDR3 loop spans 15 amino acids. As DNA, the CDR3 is TGCGCCAGCAGAAAGGCGGGACAACTCTACAATGAGCAGTTCTTC. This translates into CASRKAGQLYNEQFF.

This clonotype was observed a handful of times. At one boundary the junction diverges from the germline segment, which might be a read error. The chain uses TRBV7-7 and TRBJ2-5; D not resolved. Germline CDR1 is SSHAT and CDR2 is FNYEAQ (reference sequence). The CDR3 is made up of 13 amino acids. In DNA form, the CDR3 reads TGTGCTAGCAGCTTACAGATTCAAGAGACCCAGTACTTC. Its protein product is CASSLQIQETQYF.

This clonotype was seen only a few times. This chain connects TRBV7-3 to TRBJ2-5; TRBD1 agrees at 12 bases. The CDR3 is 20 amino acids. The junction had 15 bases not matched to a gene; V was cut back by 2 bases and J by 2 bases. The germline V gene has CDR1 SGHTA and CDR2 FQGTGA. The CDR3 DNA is TGTGCCAGCAGCTTACTTGGTGGGGGACAGGGGGCTCCATGGCAAGAGACCCAGTACTTC. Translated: CASSLLGGGQGAPWQETQYF.

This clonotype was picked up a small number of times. The CDR3: CASSSFRGYEQFF. CDR3 DNA: TGTGCCAGCAGCTCATTCAGGGGCTATGAGCAGTTCTTC. The rearrangement links TRBV7-6 to TRBJ2-1; D possibly corresponds to TRBD1 (6 bases). This CDR3 is 13 amino acids long. Germline CDR1 reads SGHVS; CDR2 reads FNYEAQ. Between the trimmed V and J ends, which lost 4 bases and 8 bases, there was a span of 12 bases.

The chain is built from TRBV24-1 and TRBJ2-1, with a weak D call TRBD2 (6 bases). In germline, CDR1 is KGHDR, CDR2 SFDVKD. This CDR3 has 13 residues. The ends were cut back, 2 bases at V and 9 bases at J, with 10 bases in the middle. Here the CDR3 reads CATSDSLTSEQFF. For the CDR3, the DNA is TGTGCCACCAGTGATTCTTTGACTAGTGAGCAGTTCTTC.

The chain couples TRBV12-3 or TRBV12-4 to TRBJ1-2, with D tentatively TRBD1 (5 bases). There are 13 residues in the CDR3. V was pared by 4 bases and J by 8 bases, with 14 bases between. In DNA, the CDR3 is TGTGCCAGCAGTTCCTCCAGGGCCATGGGCTACACCTTC. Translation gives CASSSSRAMGYTF.

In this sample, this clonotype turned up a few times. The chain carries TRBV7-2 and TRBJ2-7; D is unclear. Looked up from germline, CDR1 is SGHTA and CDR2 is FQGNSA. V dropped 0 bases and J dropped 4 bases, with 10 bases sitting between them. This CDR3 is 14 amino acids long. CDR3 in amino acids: CASSLARAAYEQYF. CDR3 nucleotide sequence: TGTGCCAGCAGCTTAGCCCGGGCAGCATACGAGCAGTACTTC. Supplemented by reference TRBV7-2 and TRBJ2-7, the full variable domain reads GAGVSQSPSNKVTEKGKDVELRCDPISGHTALYWYRQSLGQGLEFLIYFQGNSAPDKSGLPSDRFSAERTGGSVSTLTIQRTQQEDSAVYLCASSLARAAYEQYFGPGTRLTVT.

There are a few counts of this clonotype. The chain's CDR3 is CSASEDGNNEQFF. CDR3 nucleotides: TGCAGTGCTAGTGAGGACGGAAACAATGAGCAGTTCTTC. The chain links TRBV20-1 to TRBJ2-1; D not certain. The germline V and J ends were trimmed by 3 bases and 5 bases, with 11 bases remaining between them. The CDR3 covers 13 residues. Germline V lookup: CDR1 DFQATT, CDR2 SNEGSKA (reference sequence).

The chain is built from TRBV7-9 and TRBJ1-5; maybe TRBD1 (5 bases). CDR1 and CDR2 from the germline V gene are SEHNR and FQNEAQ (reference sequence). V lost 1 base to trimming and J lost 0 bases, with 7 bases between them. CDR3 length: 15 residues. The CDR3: CASSLEGTSNQPQHF. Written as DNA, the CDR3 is TGTGCCAGCAGCTTAGAGGGGACTAGCAATCAGCCCCAGCATTTT. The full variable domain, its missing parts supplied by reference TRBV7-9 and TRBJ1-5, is DTGVSQNPRHKITKRGQNVTFRCDPISEHNRLYWYRQTLGQGPEFLTYFQNEAQLEKSRLLSDRFSAERPKGSFSTLEIQRTEQGDSAMYLCASSLEGTSNQPQHFGDGTRLSIL.

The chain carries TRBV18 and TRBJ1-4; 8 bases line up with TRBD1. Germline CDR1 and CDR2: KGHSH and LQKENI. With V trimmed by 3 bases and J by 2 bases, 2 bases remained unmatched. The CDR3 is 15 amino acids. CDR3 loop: CASSPDRVTNEKLFF. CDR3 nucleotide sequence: TGTGCCAGCTCACCGGACAGGGTGACTAATGAAAAACTGTTTTTT.

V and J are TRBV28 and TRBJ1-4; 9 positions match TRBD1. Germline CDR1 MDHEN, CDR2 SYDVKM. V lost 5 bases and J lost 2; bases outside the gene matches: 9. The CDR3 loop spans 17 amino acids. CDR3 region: CASSTYRGPSTNEKLFF. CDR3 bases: TGTGCCAGCAGTACCTACAGGGGGCCTTCGACTAATGAAAAACTGTTTTTT. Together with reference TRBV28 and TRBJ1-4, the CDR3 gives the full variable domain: DVKVTQSSRYLVKRTGEKVFLECVQDMDHENMFWYRQDPGLGLRLIYFSYDVKMKEKGDIPEGYSVSREKKERFSLILESASTNQTSMYLCASSTYRGPSTNEKLFFGSGTQLSVL.

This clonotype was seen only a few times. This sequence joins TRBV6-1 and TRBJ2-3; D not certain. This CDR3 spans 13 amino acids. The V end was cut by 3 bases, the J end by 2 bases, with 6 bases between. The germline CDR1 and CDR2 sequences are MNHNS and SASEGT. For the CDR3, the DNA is TGTGCCAGCAGTGAGCAGCCCACAGATACGCAGTATTTT. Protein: CASSEQPTDTQYF.

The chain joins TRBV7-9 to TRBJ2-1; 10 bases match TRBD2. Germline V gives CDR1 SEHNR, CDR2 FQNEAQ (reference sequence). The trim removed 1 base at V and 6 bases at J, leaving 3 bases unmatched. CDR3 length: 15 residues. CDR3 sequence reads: CASSLVASGGNEQFF. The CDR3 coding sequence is TGTGCCAGCAGCTTAGTGGCTAGCGGGGGCAATGAGCAGTTCTTC.

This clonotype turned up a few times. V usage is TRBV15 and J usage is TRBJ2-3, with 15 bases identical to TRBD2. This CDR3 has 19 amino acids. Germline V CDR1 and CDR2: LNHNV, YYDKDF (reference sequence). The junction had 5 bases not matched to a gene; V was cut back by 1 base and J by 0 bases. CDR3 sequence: CATSRGGTSGRLSTDTQYF. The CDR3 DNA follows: TGTGCCACCAGCAGAGGTGGGACTAGCGGGAGGCTCAGCACAGATACGCAGTATTTT.

The CDR3 reads CSTTSLAVVSYTQYF. In DNA form, the CDR3 reads TGCAGTACTACCTCACTAGCGGTGGTTTCATATACGCAGTATTTT. The chain has TRBV20-1 and TRBJ2-3; TRBD2 agrees at 8 bases. After removal of 8 bases from V and 7 bases from J, the junction contained 17 bases not matched to a gene. The CDR3 contains 15 residues. CDR1 is DFQATT and CDR2 is SNEGSKA in the germline V gene (reference sequence).

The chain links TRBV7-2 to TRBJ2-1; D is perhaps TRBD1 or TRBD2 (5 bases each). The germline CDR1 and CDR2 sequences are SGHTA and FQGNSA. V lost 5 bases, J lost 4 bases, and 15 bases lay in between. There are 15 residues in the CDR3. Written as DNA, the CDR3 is TGTGCCAGCAGCCCCCTCTCGGGGCCTTACAATGAGCAGTTCTTC. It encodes CASSPLSGPYNEQFF.

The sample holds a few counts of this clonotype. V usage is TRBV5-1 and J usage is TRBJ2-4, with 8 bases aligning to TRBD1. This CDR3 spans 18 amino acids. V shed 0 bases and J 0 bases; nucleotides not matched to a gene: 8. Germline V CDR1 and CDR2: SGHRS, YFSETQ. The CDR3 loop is CASSLVQGAGIAKNIQYF. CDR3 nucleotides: TGCGCCAGCAGCTTGGTTCAGGGGGCTGGAATAGCCAAAAACATTCAGTACTTC.

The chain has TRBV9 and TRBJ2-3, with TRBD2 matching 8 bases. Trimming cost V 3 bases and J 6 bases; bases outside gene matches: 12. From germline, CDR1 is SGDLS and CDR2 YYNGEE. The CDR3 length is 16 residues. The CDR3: CASSAGGGPPGDTQYF. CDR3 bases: TGTGCCAGCAGCGCGGGCGGGGGGCCCCCCGGGGATACGCAGTATTTT. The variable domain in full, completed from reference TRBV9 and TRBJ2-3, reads DSGVTQTPKHLITATGQRVTLRCSPRSGDLSVYWYQQSLDQGLQFLIQYYNGEERAKGNILERFSAQQFPDLHSELNLSSLELGDSALYFCASSAGGGPPGDTQYFGPGTRLTVL.

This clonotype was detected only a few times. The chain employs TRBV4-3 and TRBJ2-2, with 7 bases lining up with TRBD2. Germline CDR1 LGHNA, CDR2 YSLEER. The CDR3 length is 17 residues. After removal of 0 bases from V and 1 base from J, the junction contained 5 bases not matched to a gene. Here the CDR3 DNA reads TGCGCCAGCAGCCAAGAAGGAGTAGCGGGGAACACCGGGGAGCTGTTTTTT. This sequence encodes CASSQEGVAGNTGELFF.

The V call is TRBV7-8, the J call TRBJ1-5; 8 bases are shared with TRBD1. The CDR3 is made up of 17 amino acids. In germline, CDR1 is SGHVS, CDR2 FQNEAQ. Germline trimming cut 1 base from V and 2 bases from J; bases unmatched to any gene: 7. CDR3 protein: CASSLGGWGQGNQPQHF. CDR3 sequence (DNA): TGTGCCAGCAGCTTAGGGGGGTGGGGACAGGGCAATCAGCCCCAGCATTTT.

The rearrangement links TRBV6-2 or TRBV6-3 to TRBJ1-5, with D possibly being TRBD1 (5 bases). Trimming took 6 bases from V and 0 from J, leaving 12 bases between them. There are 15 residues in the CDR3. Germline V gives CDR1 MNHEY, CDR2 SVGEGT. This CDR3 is CASSSQVYSNQPQHF. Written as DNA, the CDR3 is TGTGCCAGCAGCTCACAGGTATATAGCAATCAGCCCCAGCATTTT.

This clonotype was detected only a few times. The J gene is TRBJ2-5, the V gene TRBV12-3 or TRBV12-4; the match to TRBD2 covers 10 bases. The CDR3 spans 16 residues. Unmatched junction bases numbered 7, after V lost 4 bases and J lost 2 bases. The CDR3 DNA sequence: TGTGCCAGCAGTTGGAGACTAGCGGGCGTACAAGAGACCCAGTACTTC. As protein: CASSWRLAGVQETQYF.

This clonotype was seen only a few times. The CDR3 DNA reads TGTGCCAGCAGCTCGTCCCTCGGATTTGGCAATGAGCAGTTCTTC. Its translation: CASSSSLGFGNEQFF. The chain recombines TRBV11-1 with TRBJ2-1; no clear D. Germline assignment: CDR1 SGHAT and CDR2 FQDESV (reference sequence). CDR3 length: 15 amino acids. Trimming shortened V by 4 bases and J by 6 bases, and 16 bases separated the two germline ends.

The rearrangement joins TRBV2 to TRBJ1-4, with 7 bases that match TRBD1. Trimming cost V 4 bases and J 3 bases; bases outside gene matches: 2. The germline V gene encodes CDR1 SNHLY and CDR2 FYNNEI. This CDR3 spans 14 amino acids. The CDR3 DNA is TGTGCCAGCAGTGCGGACAGGTCTAATGAAAAACTGTTTTTT. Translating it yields CASSADRSNEKLFF. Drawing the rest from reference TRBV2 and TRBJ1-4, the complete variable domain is EPEVTQTPSHQVTQMGQEVILRCVPISNHLYFYWYRQILGQKVEFLVSFYNNEISEKSEIFDDQFSVERPDGSNFTLKIRSTKLEDSAMYFCASSADRSNEKLFFGSGTQLSVL.